What follows are 18 T cell receptor beta chains derived from one specimen sequenced in a study of early T cells in non-severe SARS-CoV-2 infection. TCRdb reprocessed the 5' RACE reads with MiXCR, giving one entry per CDR3 protein. In the table there are 100,000 to 120,000 distinct CDR3 sequences, over 10% of which are singletons. Sequenced material: whole blood. The receptors were gathered from an adult who was a healthcare worker with PCR-confirmed SARS-CoV-2 infection or an uninfected control (not recorded which).

This clonotype showed up just a few times. The chain recombines TRBV4-1 with TRBJ2-3, with 8 positions matching TRBD2. The CDR3 totals 17 residues. Germline V gene lookup returns CDR1 MGHRA and CDR2 YSYEKL. The trim removed 3 bases at V and 7 bases at J, leaving 15 bases unmatched. CDR3 sequence (DNA): TGCGCCAGCAGCCAGAGTGCTCCGGGACTAGTGCGTTATACGCAGTATTTT. Encoded protein: CASSQSAPGLVRYTQYF.

This clonotype was seen only a few times. The DNA of the CDR3 is TGTGCCAGCAGCCGACTAGCGGGGGGGCGGGGCACCGGGGAGCTGTTTTTT. Amino acid sequence: CASSRLAGGRGTGELFF. V usage is TRBV6-5 and J usage is TRBJ2-2; 14 bases align to TRBD2. CDR1 is MNHEY, CDR2 SVGAGI, per germline. The CDR3 runs 17 residues. The V gene end was trimmed by 6 bases and the J gene end by 4 bases; junction bases not matched to a gene: 7.

This clonotype came up a few times. The chain combines TRBV11-3 with TRBJ2-7; D is perhaps TRBD1 or TRBD2 (6 bases each). This CDR3 has 14 amino acids. Germline CDR1 reads SGHNT; CDR2 reads YENEEA. V was shortened by 6 bases and J by 5 bases, with 17 bases between the two germline ends. DNA of the CDR3: TGTGCCAGCAGACCCCCGGGGGCGCGTAACGAGCAGTACTTC. It specifies CASRPPGARNEQYF.

This clonotype has at least ten counts. V usage is TRBV11-3 and J usage is TRBJ2-7; TRBD1 matches 8 bases. The CDR3 extends over 14 amino acids. The germline CDR1 and CDR2 sequences are SGHNT and YENEEA. V lost 6 bases to trimming and J lost 3 bases; unmatched junction nucleotides: 7. CDR3 DNA sequence: TGTGCCAGCAGTCCTTCAGGGGGCGGCTACGAGCAGTACTTC. It encodes CASSPSGGGYEQYF.

Turning to this clonotype: The conserved closing phenylalanine or tryptophan is absent in this CDR3, likely reflecting a read error. This chain connects TRBV11-2 to TRBJ1-6, with 8 bases aligning to TRBD1. The trim removed 5 bases at V and 10 bases at J, leaving 7 bases unmatched. This CDR3 has 14 residues. Germline loops: CDR1 SGHAT, CDR2 FQNNGV. For the CDR3, the DNA is TGTGCCAGCAGCCCCGGACAGGGAAACTCACCCCTCCACTCT. Encoded protein: CASSPGQGNSPLHS.

This clonotype was counted at least ten times. The chain links TRBV28 to TRBJ2-7; D is ambiguous. Germline lookup yields CDR1 MDHEN and CDR2 SYDVKM. Trimming took off 4 bases at V and 5 bases at J, with 18 bases between the two ends. The CDR3 spans 15 residues. This chain's CDR3 is CASSSPAWSLDEQYF. CDR3 DNA sequence: TGTGCCAGCAGTTCCCCGGCGTGGTCCTTGGACGAGCAGTACTTC.

Only a few counts were recorded for this clonotype. The chain uses TRBV19 and TRBJ2-4, with D maybe TRBD2 (5 bases). The CDR3 contains 15 residues. Germline V CDR1 and CDR2: LNHDA, SQIVND (reference sequence). Between the trimmed V and J ends, which lost 6 bases and 2 bases, there was a span of 14 bases. CDR3 sequence: CASSLSRVPKNIQYF. The CDR3 DNA sequence: TGTGCCAGTAGCCTCTCGAGGGTACCCAAAAACATTCAGTACTTC. Together with reference TRBV19 and TRBJ2-4, the CDR3 gives the full variable domain: DGGITQSPKYLFRKEGQNVTLSCEQNLNHDAMYWYRQDPGQGLRLIYYSQIVNDFQKGDIAEGYSVSREKKESFPLTVTSAQKNPTAFYLCASSLSRVPKNIQYFGAGTRLSVL.

The CDR3 region is CSVGRGQGEQYF. The CDR3 coding sequence is TGCAGCGTTGGAAGGGGGCAGGGCGAGCAGTACTTC. The V gene is TRBV29-1, the J gene TRBJ2-7, with 7 bases that match TRBD1. This CDR3 is built from 12 residues. Germline CDR1 SQVTM, CDR2 ANQGSEA. The ends lost 4 bases at V and 6 bases at J; junction bases unmatched: 6.

The chain has TRBV28 and TRBJ2-1; no clear D. Germline V gives CDR1 MDHEN, CDR2 SYDVKM. V lost 2 bases, J lost 10 bases, and 15 bases lay in between. The CDR3 sequence is 14 residues long. This CDR3 is CASSLETVSREQFF. The CDR3 coding sequence is TGTGCCAGCAGTTTAGAGACGGTCTCACGGGAGCAGTTCTTC.

V usage is TRBV27 and J usage is TRBJ2-7, with TRBD2 as a possible D gene (5 bases). V lost 8 bases and J 2 bases, leaving 16 bases between the germline ends. The CDR3 is 14 amino acids. Germline lookup yields CDR1 MNHEY and CDR2 SMNVEV (reference sequence). The chain's CDR3 is CASPPKRSTYEQYF. The DNA for the CDR3 is TGTGCCAGCCCCCCGAAGCGGAGCACCTACGAGCAGTACTTC.

The table lists this clonotype with a few counts. The CDR3 DNA is TGCAGTGCTAGCCCCCTCCCAGGGGAGGGGAGAGCTTTCTTT. Translated: CSASPLPGEGRAFF. The genes are TRBV20-1 and TRBJ1-1, with D perhaps TRBD1 (6 bases). The length of the CDR3 is 14 residues. Germline lookup yields CDR1 DFQATT and CDR2 SNEGSKA (reference sequence). Trimming pared 3 bases from V and 10 bases from J, leaving 21 bases between.

This clonotype was observed a handful of times. The chain has TRBV11-2 and TRBJ2-1; D gene unclear. Deletions cut 5 bases from V and 6 bases from J, with 14 bases between. The CDR3 totals 14 residues. CDR1 is SGHAT and CDR2 is FQNNGV in the germline V gene. The CDR3 here is CASSDLSGSNEQFF. DNA of the CDR3: TGTGCCAGCAGCGACCTCTCCGGGTCCAATGAGCAGTTCTTC.

The genes are TRBV13 and TRBJ1-1; D is undetermined. The V and J ends lost 3 bases and 0 bases respectively, with 8 bases between them. Germline CDR1 reads PRHDT; CDR2 reads FYEKMQ (reference sequence). The length of the CDR3 is 14 residues. CDR3 region: CASSLRKVNTEAFF. CDR3 in DNA: TGTGCCAGCAGCTTGCGAAAGGTGAACACTGAAGCTTTCTTT.

This clonotype has a count of ten or more. The chain has TRBV29-1 and TRBJ1-1, with D hard to call. CDR3 length: 13 residues. Germline V lookup: CDR1 SQVTM, CDR2 ANQGSEA. Trimming removed 7 bases at V and 1 base at J, with 13 bases between. The CDR3 spells CSALGGRNTEAFF. The CDR3 nucleotides are TGCAGCGCGTTGGGAGGCCGGAACACTGAAGCTTTCTTT.

This chain uses TRBV29-1 with TRBJ1-1; 7 nucleotides line up with TRBD1. CDR3 size: 12 residues. V lost 7 bases and J lost 5; bases outside the gene matches: 7. Germline-derived CDR1 and CDR2 are SQVTM and ANQGSEA. CDR3 in DNA: TGCAGCGCCCGACAGGGTATGACTGAAGCTTTCTTT. Protein: CSARQGMTEAFF.

In its sample, this clonotype was seen a few times. This chain joins TRBV20-1 and TRBJ2-1, with 11 bases fitting TRBD2. Germline CDR1 and CDR2: DFQATT and SNEGSKA (reference sequence). J was trimmed by 2 bases and V by 8 bases; bases with no gene match: 8. This CDR3 region has 15 residues. The CDR3 DNA follows: TGCAGTACCAAGCGACTAGCGGGGACCTACAATGAGCAGTTCTTC. It encodes CSTKRLAGTYNEQFF.

This clonotype occurred many times. This rearrangement joins TRBV4-2 to TRBJ2-1; 13 bases line up with TRBD2. Germline values: CDR1 LGHNA, CDR2 YNFKEQ. The CDR3 extends over 17 amino acids. The junction had 4 bases not matched to a gene; V was cut back by 3 bases and J by 2 bases. CDR3 in amino acids: CASSQWTSGGPYNEQFF. CDR3 coding DNA: TGTGCCAGCAGCCAGTGGACTAGCGGGGGCCCCTACAATGAGCAGTTCTTC.

This clonotype was counted at least ten times. The chain has TRBV7-8 and TRBJ2-5, with 8 bases lining up with TRBD1. V trimming: 3 bases; J trimming: 5 bases; junction bases outside the gene matches: 5. Per the germline V gene, CDR1 is SGHVS and CDR2 is FQNEAQ. This CDR3 region has 14 residues. The CDR3 nucleotides are TGTGCCAGCAGCTTTCAGGGGGCGCGGGAGACCCAGTACTTC. Its protein product is CASSFQGARETQYF.